A selection of T cell receptor beta chains follows, all from one sample in a study of blood T cell repertoires in COVID-19. Profiled with immunoSEQ multiplex PCR; TCRdb holds only in-frame clones, not every one. Here the sample spans about 68,000 clones, 80% to 90% being singletons. Input material: peripheral blood. The receptors stem from a man aged 50-59 years with active COVID-19. CDR3s include the opening cysteine and the closing phenylalanine or tryptophan. A D gene is named only where the DNA matches it firmly.

j_gene	d_gene	v_gene	CDR3aa
TRBJ2-7	NA	TRBV10-3	CAISDSGGGQNEQYF
TRBJ1-3	NA	TRBV15	CATRSQGGTRSGNTIYF
TRBJ2-7	NA	TRBV30	CAWSGGNEQYF
TRBJ2-5	NA	TRBV2	CASSAQGGSETQYF
TRBJ2-3	TRBD1	TRBV5-1	CASSATGGGTDTQYF
TRBJ2-5	TRBD2	TRBV18	CASSPLAGVETQYF
TRBJ2-2	TRBD1	TRBV5-1	CASSLARQGAQGTGELFF
TRBJ2-7	TRBD1	TRBV5-1	CASSWGQGSYEQYF
TRBJ1-1	TRBD1	TRBV9	CASSMTGGNTEAFF
TRBJ1-1	NA	TRBV7-8	CASSLVEKTEAFF
TRBJ1-1	NA	TRBV5-8	CASSLGGLNTEAFF
TRBJ1-5	TRBD1	TRBV7-9	CASSWQGDQPQHF
TRBJ1-1	NA	TRBV2	CASSPPRTEAFF
TRBJ2-1	TRBD2	TRBV7-2	CASSSSGGAGGEQFF
TRBJ1-1	NA	TRBV3-1/TRBV3-2	CASSQFRPSEAFF
TRBJ2-3	NA	TRBV2	CASSEPPHDTQYF
TRBJ2-5	NA	TRBV11-2	CASSLDTGVGETQYF
TRBJ2-6	NA	TRBV13	CASSLGQGGSGANVLTF
TRBJ1-2	TRBD1	TRBV5-1	CASSLGGQGVGYTF
TRBJ2-1	NA	TRBV5-6	CASSLLRRSYNEQFF
TRBJ1-1	NA	TRBV27	CASSSRGEAHVAEAFF
TRBJ2-2	TRBD1	TRBV9	CASAGQGANTGELFF
TRBJ1-3	TRBD1	TRBV2	CASSRTGGTGNTIYF
TRBJ2-1	NA	TRBV2	CASSVGVPRGEQFF
TRBJ2-3	NA	TRBV21-1	CASERQTDTQYF
TRBJ2-3	TRBD2	TRBV20-1	CSASSGGTDTQYF
TRBJ2-1	TRBD2	TRBV11-3	CASSPRTSGGHNEQFF
TRBJ2-5	NA	TRBV9	CASSVGDQETQYF
TRBJ1-4	TRBD1	TRBV30	CAWKPGQATNEKLFF
TRBJ2-3	TRBD2	TRBV10-3	CAISGGDTDTQYF
TRBJ2-7	NA	TRBV5-1	CASSAGPTSSYEQYF
TRBJ2-3	TRBD2	TRBV5-1	CASSLAGSGEGDTQYF
TRBJ2-7	TRBD1	TRBV30	CAWSVGMTGLREQYF
TRBJ2-1	NA	TRBV6-6	CASSQGWSEQFF
TRBJ1-5	NA	TRBV5-1	CASSLGQNQPQHF
TRBJ2-1	NA	TRBV20-1	CSHSGNNEQFF
TRBJ2-7	NA	TRBV7-9	CASSLSTNYEQYF
TRBJ1-2	TRBD1	TRBV6-5	CASRRSRGLDYGYTF
TRBJ1-5	NA	TRBV10-2	CASSDTGVGQPQHF
TRBJ1-2	NA	TRBV7-9	CASSTRQSSDGYTF
TRBJ1-4	NA	TRBV4-1	CASKEEGSFEKLFF
TRBJ1-3	NA	TRBV4-1	CASSHGENLGNTIYF
TRBJ1-1	NA	TRBV7-2	CASSFSDTNTEAFF
TRBJ1-1	TRBD1	TRBV6-5	CASSLDRAMNTEAFF
TRBJ2-3	NA	TRBV7-2	CASSLDTGTDTQYF
TRBJ2-5	NA	TRBV7-8	CASSLAVLRYQETQYF
TRBJ1-4	TRBD1	TRBV2	CANTDRGGKLFF
TRBJ1-2	NA	TRBV7-2	CASSPSSRDGYTF
TRBJ2-3	TRBD2	TRBV5-4	CASSWGLAGGTDTQYF
TRBJ2-2	TRBD2	TRBV19	CASTRGGTTGELFF
TRBJ2-1	TRBD1	TRBV12-5	CASGLVDRVTDNEQFF
TRBJ2-7	TRBD2	TRBV10-1	CASSESIAGGYEQYF
TRBJ1-5	NA	TRBV5-1	CASSRDSNQPQHF
TRBJ1-2	NA	TRBV6-4	CASSDRQSGRYTF
TRBJ1-1	NA	TRBV12-3/TRBV12-4	CASSFQVNTEAFF